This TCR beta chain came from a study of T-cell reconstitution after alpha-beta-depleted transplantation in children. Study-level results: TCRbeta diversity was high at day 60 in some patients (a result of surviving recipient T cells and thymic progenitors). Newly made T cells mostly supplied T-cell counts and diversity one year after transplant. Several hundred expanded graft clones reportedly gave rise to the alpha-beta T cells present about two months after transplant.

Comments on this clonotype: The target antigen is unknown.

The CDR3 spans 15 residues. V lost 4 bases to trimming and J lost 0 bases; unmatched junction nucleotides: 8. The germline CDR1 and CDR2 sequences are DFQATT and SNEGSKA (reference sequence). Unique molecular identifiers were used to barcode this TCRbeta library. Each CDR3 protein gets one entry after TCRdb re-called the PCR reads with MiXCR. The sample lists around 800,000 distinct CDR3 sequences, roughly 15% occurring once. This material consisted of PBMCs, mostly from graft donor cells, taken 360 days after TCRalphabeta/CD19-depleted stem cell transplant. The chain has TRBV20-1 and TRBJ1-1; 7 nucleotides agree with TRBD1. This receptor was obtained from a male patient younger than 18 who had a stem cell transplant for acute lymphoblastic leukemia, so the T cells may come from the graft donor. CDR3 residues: CSAKTLRGLNTEAFF. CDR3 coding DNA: TGCAGTGCTAAGACCCTGAGGGGGCTGAACACTGAAGCTTTCTTT.